This T cell receptor beta chain is drawn from a study of cytomegalovirus exposure and HLA in healthy donors. V lost 8 bases and J 0 bases, leaving 10 bases between the germline ends. The V gene's germline CDR1 is MRHNA and CDR2 SNTAGT. This CDR3 comprises 13 residues. This PCR relied on a set of 60 Vbeta primers and 13 Jbeta primers. The data were produced by immunoSEQ multiplex PCR, yet TCRdb's version contains in-frame clones alone and is incomplete. The top ten clones hold roughly 4.3% of a sample with some 150,000 clones, approximately 80% of them seen once. This sequence joins TRBV6-4 and TRBJ1-1; D gene uncertain. The sequencing sample was made of PBMCs. The clonotype was recovered from a woman between 40 and 50 years old in good health and CMV-seropositive. CDR3 amino acids: CASGRDMNTEAFF. CDR3 DNA: TGTGCCAGCGGAAGAGACATGAACACTGAAGCTTTCTTT.